Presented here are 7 T cell receptor beta chains from one specimen sequenced in a study of CD8+CD57+ T cells in acquired aplastic anemia. TCR beta VDJ combinations and CDR3 sequences were profiled from genomic DNA. TCRdb passed the reads through MiXCR, listing each CDR3 protein once. The table records 200,000 to 250,000 distinct CDR3 sequences, 30% to 35% of them present only once. The sample taken for sequencing was sorted CD4+, CD8+, or CD8+CD57+ T cells (not recorded which) from PBMCs. Receptor source: a human donor in good health, serving as a control.

This clonotype came up many times. The V and J genes are TRBV25-1 and TRBJ2-3, with D possibly called TRBD1 or TRBD2 (5 bases each). The CDR3 spans 12 residues. CDR1 and CDR2 from the germline V gene are MGHDK and SYGVNS. Trimming stripped 8 bases from V and 8 bases from J, with 14 bases between. CDR3 sequence (DNA): TGTGCCAGCTCCCGAGAGAGGGGTACGCAGTATTTT. Translation gives CASSRERGTQYF.

V usage is TRBV13 and J usage is TRBJ1-1; maybe TRBD1 (5 bases). CDR1 and CDR2 (germline): PRHDT, FYEKMQ (reference sequence). This CDR3 spans 15 amino acids. The ends were cut back, 1 base at V and 3 bases at J, with 12 bases in the middle. The CDR3 DNA follows: TGTGCCAGCAGCTTAGAAAGAGGGGAGGACACTGAAGCTTTCTTT. Amino acid sequence: CASSLERGEDTEAFF. Full variable domain (missing parts from reference TRBV13 and TRBJ1-1): AAGVIQSPRHLIKEKRETATLKCYPIPRHDTVYWYQQGPGQDPQFLISFYEKMQSDKGSIPDRFSAQQFSDYHSELNMSSLELGDSALYFCASSLERGEDTEAFFGQGTRLTVV.

This sequence joins TRBV4-1 and TRBJ1-2; 7 bases line up with TRBD1. Germline CDR1 is MGHRA and CDR2 is YSYEKL. V was clipped by 1 base and J by 8 bases; unmatched bases: 4. This CDR3 is 13 amino acids long. The chain's CDR3 is CASSQGGGTGYTF. CDR3 sequence (DNA): TGCGCCAGCAGCCAAGGAGGGGGCACGGGCTACACCTTC.

This clonotype was detected ten times or more. This chain uses TRBV2 with TRBJ1-3, with TRBD1 matching 8 bases. Per germline, CDR1 SNHLY and CDR2 FYNNEI. The CDR3 sequence is 15 residues long. Trimming removed 4 bases from V and 5 bases from J; junction bases left unmatched: 7. The CDR3 DNA follows: TGTGCCAGCAGTGCTACAGGGGGTACTAGAAACACCATATATTTT. This sequence encodes CASSATGGTRNTIYF.

This chain connects TRBV2 to TRBJ2-7; D perhaps matches TRBD1 (5 bases). Germline CDR1 SNHLY, CDR2 FYNNEI. V was cut by 9 bases and J by 2 bases, with 14 bases left in between. The CDR3 spans 13 residues. The CDR3 nucleotides are TGTGCCAGTAAACCCCAGGGAACCTACGAGCAGTACGTC. Protein product: CASKPQGTYEQYV.

About this clonotype itself: A read error may produce the germline difference seen at one junction end. This chain links TRBV10-3 with TRBJ2-7; 7 positions agree with TRBD1. The CDR3 length is 14 residues. The germline V gene has CDR1 ENHRY and CDR2 SYGVKD. The DNA for the CDR3 is TGTGCCAGCAGTGCGGACAGGCCCCACTACGAGCAGTACTTC. Translation: CASSADRPHYEQYF.

This chain uses TRBV6-5 with TRBJ1-1, with TRBD1 identical over 7 bases. With 6 bases clipped from V and 1 base from J, the junction kept 5 bases outside the gene matches. Germline CDR1 and CDR2: MNHEY and SVGAGI. The CDR3 extends over 14 amino acids. The CDR3 coding sequence is TGTGCCAGCAGAGGGGGGACAGAGAACACTGAAGCTTTCTTT. Its translation: CASRGGTENTEAFF.